What follows describes a single T cell receptor (beta chain). Authors' analysis steps: Using reference gene primer amplification, nucleated cell counts were estimated. Clones were sequenced by immunoSEQ multiplex PCR, and TCRdb holds only the in-frame ones, with some missing. V and J calls and clone size are those listed in that table; D and trimming were worked out from the DNA. Of fewer than 350,000 clones listed, roughly 85% are singletons. This specimen comes from a study of blood T cell repertoires in COVID-19. Overall study: Sites across the United States, Italy and Spain contributed samples from acute and convalescent COVID-19. Nucleic acid was either cDNA or gDNA, and it came from T cells, B-cell-depleted T cells, or PBMCs.

Participant-given clinical history determined each cohort assignment. V lost 8 bases and J 4 bases, leaving 12 bases between the germline ends. The germline V gene encodes CDR1 ENHRY and CDR2 SYGVKD. The CDR3 consists of 12 residues. The clonotype originates from a woman aged 40 to 49 with acute COVID-19. Sequencing used PBMCs or T cells enriched from blood (not recorded which). The rearrangement links TRBV10-3 to TRBJ2-7; no clear D gene. The CDR3 sequence: CAISQSRYEQYF. As DNA, the CDR3 is TGTGCCATCTCCCAATCCAGGTACGAGCAGTACTTC.